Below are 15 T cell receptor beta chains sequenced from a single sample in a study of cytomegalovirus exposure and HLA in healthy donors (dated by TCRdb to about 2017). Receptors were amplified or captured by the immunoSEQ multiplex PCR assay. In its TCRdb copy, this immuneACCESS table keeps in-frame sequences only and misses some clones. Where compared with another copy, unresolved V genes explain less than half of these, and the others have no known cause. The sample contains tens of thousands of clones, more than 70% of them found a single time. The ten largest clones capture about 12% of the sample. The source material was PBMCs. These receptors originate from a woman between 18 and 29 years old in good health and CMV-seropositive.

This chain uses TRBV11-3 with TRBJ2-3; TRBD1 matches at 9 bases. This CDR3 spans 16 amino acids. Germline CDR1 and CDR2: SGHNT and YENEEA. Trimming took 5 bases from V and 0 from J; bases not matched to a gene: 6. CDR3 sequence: CASSLGTGSSTDTQYF. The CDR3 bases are TGTGCCAGCAGCCTAGGGACAGGGAGTAGCACAGATACGCAGTATTTT.

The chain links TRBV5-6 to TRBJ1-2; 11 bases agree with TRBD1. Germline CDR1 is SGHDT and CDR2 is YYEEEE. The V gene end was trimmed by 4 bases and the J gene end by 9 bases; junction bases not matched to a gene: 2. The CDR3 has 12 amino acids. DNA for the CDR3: TGTGCCAGCAGCGGGACAGGGGGAAGCTACACCTTC. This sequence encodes CASSGTGGSYTF.

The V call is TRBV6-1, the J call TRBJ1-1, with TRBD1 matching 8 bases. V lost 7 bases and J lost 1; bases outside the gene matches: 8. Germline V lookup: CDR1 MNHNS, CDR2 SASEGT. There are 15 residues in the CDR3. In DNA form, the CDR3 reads TGTGCCAGCACCCAACAGGGGGAGACGAACACTGAAGCTTTCTTT. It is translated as CASTQQGETNTEAFF.

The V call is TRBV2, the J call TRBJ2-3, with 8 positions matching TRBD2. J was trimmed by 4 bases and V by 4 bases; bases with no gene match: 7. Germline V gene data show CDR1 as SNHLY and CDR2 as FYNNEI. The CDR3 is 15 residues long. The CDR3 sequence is CASSGVGGASDTQYF. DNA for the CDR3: TGTGCCAGCAGTGGGGTCGGGGGGGCATCAGATACGCAGTATTTT.

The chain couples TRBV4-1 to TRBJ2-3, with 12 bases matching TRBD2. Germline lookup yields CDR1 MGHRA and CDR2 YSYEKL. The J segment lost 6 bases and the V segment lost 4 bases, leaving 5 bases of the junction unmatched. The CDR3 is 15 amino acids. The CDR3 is CASSLTSGGPDTQYF. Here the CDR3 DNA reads TGCGCCAGCAGCCTGACTAGCGGGGGACCCGATACGCAGTATTTT.

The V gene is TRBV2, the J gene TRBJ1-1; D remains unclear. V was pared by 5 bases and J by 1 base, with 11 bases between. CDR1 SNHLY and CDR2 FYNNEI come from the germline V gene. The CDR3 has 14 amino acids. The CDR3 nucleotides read TGTGCCAGCAGTCCCCAGAGGGCGAACACTGAAGCTTTCTTT. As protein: CASSPQRANTEAFF.

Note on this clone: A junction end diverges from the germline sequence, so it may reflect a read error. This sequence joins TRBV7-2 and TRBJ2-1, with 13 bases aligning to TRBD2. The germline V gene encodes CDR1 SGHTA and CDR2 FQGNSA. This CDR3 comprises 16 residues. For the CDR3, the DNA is TGTGCCAGCAGCCCCGCCCCAACTAGCGGGGGGGCCTCCATCCTCTTC. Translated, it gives CASSPAPTSGGASILF.

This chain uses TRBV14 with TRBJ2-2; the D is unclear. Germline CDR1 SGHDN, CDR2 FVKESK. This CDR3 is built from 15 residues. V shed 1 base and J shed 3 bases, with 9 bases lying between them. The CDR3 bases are TGTGCCAGCAGCCAAGGTCTCTCCTACACCGGGGAGCTGTTTTTT. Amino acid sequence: CASSQGLSYTGELFF.

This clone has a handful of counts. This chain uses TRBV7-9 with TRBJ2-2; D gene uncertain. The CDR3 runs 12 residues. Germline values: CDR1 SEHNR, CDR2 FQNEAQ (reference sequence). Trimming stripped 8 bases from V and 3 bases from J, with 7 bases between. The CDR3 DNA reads TGTGCCAGCCTAGTAGACACCGGGGAGCTGTTTTTT. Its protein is CASLVDTGELFF.

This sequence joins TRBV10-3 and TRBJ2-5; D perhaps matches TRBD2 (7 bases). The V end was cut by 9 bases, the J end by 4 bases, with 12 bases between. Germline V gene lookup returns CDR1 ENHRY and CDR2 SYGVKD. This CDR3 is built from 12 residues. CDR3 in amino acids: CAIGLGGETQYF. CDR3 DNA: TGTGCCATTGGACTAGGGGGAGAGACCCAGTACTTC.

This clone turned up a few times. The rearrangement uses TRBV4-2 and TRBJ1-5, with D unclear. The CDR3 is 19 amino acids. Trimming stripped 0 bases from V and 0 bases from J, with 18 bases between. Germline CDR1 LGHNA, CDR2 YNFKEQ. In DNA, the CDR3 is TGTGCCAGCAGCCAAGAAGACCAGAGGTCTTCTTATAGCAATCAGCCCCAGCATTTT. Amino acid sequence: CASSQEDQRSSYSNQPQHF.

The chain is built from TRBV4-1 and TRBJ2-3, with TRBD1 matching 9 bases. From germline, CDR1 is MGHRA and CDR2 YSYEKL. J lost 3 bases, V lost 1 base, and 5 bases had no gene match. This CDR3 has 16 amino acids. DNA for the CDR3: TGCGCCAGCAGCCAAGCGTGGACAGGGGAGACAGATACGCAGTATTTT. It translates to CASSQAWTGETDTQYF.

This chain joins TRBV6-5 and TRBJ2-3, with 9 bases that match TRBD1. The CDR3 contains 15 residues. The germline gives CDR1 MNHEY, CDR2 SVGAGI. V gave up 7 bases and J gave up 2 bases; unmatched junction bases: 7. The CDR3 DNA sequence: TGTGCCAGCACCCCGGGACAGGGTCACACAGATACGCAGTATTTT. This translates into CASTPGQGHTDTQYF.

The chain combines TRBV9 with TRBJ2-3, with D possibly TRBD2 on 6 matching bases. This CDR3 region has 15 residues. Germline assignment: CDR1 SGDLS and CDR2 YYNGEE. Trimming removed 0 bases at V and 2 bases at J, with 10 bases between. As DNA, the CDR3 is TGTGCCAGCAGCGTAGACGGGGGTAACACAGATACGCAGTATTTT. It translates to CASSVDGGNTDTQYF.

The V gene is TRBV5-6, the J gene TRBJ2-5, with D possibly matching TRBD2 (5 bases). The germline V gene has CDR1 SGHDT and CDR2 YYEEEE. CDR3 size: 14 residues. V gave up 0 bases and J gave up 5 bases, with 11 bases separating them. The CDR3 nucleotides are TGTGCCAGCAGCTTGGAGCTAGCCCAGGAGACCCAGTACTTC. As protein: CASSLELAQETQYF.